This TCR beta chain was captured by sequencing in a study of T cells after yellow fever vaccination. Points from the study as a whole: Most primary-vaccination clones reappeared after the booster (approximately 97% CD4, roughly 90% CD8).

This clonotype was seen a handful of times. Its specificity is not known. This CDR3 has 11 amino acids. CDR1 is SQVTM and CDR2 is ANQGSEA in the germline V gene. Trimming removed 0 bases at V and 7 bases at J, with 3 bases between. 5'RACE template switching added a universal primer site and UMIs to TCR cDNA. In TCRdb, the 5' RACE reads were re-called with MiXCR into one record per CDR3 protein. The table has 150,000 to 200,000 distinct CDR3 sequences, approximately 9.9% seen once. The specimen comprised CD8+ T cells sorted from PBMCs, sampled 15 days after the yellow fever booster vaccination. V is TRBV29-1 and J is TRBJ2-2; unclear D gene. This sequence was found in a man younger than 35 who received the YFV17D yellow fever vaccine. DNA of the CDR3: TGCAGCGTTGAAGAAAACGGGGAGCTGTTTTTT. Translation: CSVEENGELFF.